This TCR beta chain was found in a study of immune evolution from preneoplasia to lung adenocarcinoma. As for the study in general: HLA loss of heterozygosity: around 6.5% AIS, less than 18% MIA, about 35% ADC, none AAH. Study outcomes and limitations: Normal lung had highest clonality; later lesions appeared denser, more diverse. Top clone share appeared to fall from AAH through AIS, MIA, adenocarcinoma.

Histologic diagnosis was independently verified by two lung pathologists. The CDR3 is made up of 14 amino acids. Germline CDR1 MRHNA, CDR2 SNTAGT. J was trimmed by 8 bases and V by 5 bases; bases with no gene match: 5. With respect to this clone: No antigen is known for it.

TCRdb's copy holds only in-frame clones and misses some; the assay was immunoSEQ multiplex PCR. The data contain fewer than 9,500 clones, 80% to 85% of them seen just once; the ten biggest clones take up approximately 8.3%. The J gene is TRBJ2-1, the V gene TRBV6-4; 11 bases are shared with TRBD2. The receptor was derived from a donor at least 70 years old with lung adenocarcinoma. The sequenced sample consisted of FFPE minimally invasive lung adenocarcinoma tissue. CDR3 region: CASSTLAGAHEQFF. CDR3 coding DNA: TGTGCCAGCAGTACACTAGCGGGAGCCCATGAGCAGTTCTTC.